This is a list of T cell receptor beta chains from one sample in a study of blood T cell repertoires in COVID-19. Profiling relied on immunoSEQ multiplex PCR, and the TCRdb table lists in-frame clones only, not all of them. Counted here are 200,000 or so clones, roughly 84% occurring once; the ten biggest clones make up roughly 18%. Input material: peripheral blood. All receptors derive from a person aged 65 to 85 with COVID-19, enrolled during active disease. Both conserved end residues are part of each CDR3. D genes are given only for firm matches. For some rows the clone size is stated as once, few or many, or as a class when expanded; others skip it.

d_call cdr3_length j_call clone_size v_call cdr3_nt cdr3_aa
NA 14 TRBJ2-3 NA TRBV19 TGTGCCAGTAGTAGGATGGGGGCCGCGGATACGCAGTATTTT CASSRMGAADTQYF
TRBD1 14 TRBJ1-4 NA TRBV6-5 TGTGCCAGCAGTCTAGGACAGGGCGGTGAAAAACTGTTTTTT CASSLGQGGEKLFF
TRBD2 17 TRBJ2-1 few TRBV6-2/TRBV6-3 TGTGCCAGCAGTGGACTAGCGGGAGGGCCCACGGCTAGTGAGCAGTTCTTC CASSGLAGGPTASEQFF
TRBD2 15 TRBJ2-5 NA TRBV27 TGTGCCAGCAGTTCCCGGGGGGGCGGCCAAGAGACCCAGTACTTC CASSSRGGGQETQYF
TRBD1 16 TRBJ2-1 NA TRBV27 TGTGCCAGCAGTTATCAACAGGGGCCCCTCTACAATGAGCAGTTCTTC CASSYQQGPLYNEQFF
TRBD2 16 TRBJ2-1 NA TRBV19 TGTGCCAGTCGCCTTCATAGCGGGGGGGCGATTAATGAGCAGTTCTTC CASRLHSGGAINEQFF
TRBD1 11 TRBJ1-4 NA TRBV20-1 TGCAGTGCTAGGTTACAGGGGAAACTGTTTTTT CSARLQGKLFF
NA 13 TRBJ2-3 NA TRBV28 TGTGCCAGCAGTTTTGCTAGCCGAGATACGCAGTATTTT CASSFASRDTQYF
NA 17 TRBJ1-3 NA TRBV25-1 TGTGCCAGCAGTGATCAAGGCAGGGCCACACCGAGAAACACCATATATTTT CASSDQGRATPRNTIYF
TRBD1 13 TRBJ2-7 NA TRBV6-5 TGTGCCAGCAGTCCCAGGACAGGGTACGAGCAGTACTTC CASSPRTGYEQYF
TRBD2 17 TRBJ2-7 NA TRBV5-1 TGCGCCAGCAGCTTATTTCCCACTAGCGGGAGAATCTACGAGCAGTACTTC CASSLFPTSGRIYEQYF
TRBD1 14 TRBJ2-7 NA TRBV28 TGTGCCAGCAGTTTAAGACAGGGGACCTACGAGCAGTACTTC CASSLRQGTYEQYF
TRBD2 21 TRBJ2-2 NA TRBV28 TGTGCCAGCAGCTTTCCCTCTGTGTGGACTAGCGGGAGCGCGAACACCGGGGAGCTGTTTTTT CASSFPSVWTSGSANTGELFF
NA 14 TRBJ1-6 few TRBV28 TGTGCCAGCACCAGACAGCCCGGAAATTCACCCCTCCACTTT CASTRQPGNSPLHF
TRBD1 15 TRBJ2-7 once TRBV27 TGTGCCAGCAGGGGGACCGGGACAGGGTTCGACGAGCAGTACTTC CASRGTGTGFDEQYF
TRBD1 15 TRBJ1-5 NA TRBV28 TGTGCCAGCAGTACAACAGGGGGTATCAATCAGCCCCAGCATTTT CASSTTGGINQPQHF
NA 14 TRBJ2-3 NA TRBV11-2 TGTGCCAGCAGCCCCGGGGGGCCGACAGATACGCAGTATTTT CASSPGGPTDTQYF
TRBD1 15 TRBJ2-3 NA TRBV28 TGTGCCAGCATGAATCCGGGACAGGGGTCAGATACGCAGTATTTT CASMNPGQGSDTQYF